This T cell receptor (beta chain) came from a study of control samples from healthy donors and cancer patients. The V and J ends lost 6 bases and 3 bases respectively, with 13 bases between them. Germline V gives CDR1 KGHDR, CDR2 SFDVKD. The CDR3 sequence is 15 residues long. TCRdb's copy holds only in-frame clones and misses some; the assay was immunoSEQ multiplex PCR. The profile covers about 71,000 clones, with around nine tenths appearing a single time and approximately 18% taken by the ten largest. The clonotype was recovered from a man in his sixties with lung cancer. This chain links TRBV24-1 with TRBJ2-2; D gene ambiguous. Source material: PBMCs. CDR3 amino acids: CATSSGYPDTGELFF. The CDR3 DNA is TGTGCCACCAGTAGTGGATACCCAGACACCGGGGAGCTGTTTTTT.